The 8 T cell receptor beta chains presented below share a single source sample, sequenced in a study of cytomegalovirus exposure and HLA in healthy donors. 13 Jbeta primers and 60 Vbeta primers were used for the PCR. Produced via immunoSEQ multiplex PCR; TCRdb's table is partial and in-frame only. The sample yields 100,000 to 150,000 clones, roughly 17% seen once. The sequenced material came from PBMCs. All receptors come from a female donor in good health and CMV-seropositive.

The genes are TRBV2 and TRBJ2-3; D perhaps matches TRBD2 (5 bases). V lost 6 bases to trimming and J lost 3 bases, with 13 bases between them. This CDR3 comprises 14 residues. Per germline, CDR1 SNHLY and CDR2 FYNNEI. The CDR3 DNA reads TGTGCCAGCAGAGACTCTCCGGGGACAGATACGCAGTATTTT. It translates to CASRDSPGTDTQYF.

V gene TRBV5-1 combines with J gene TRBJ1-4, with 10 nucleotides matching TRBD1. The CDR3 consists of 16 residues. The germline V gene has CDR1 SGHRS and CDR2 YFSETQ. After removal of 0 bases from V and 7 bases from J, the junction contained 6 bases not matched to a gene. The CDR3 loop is CASSLAGQGRGEKLFF. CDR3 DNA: TGCGCCAGCAGCTTGGCGGGACAGGGGCGGGGTGAAAAACTGTTTTTT.

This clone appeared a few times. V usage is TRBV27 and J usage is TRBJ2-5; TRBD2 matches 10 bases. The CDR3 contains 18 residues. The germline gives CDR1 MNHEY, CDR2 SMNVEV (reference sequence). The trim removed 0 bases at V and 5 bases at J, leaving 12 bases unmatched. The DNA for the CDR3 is TGTGCCAGCAGTTTATCGGGGCTAGCGGGGGCCCTGGGGGAGACCCAGTACTTC. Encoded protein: CASSLSGLAGALGETQYF.

CDR3 in amino acids: CASSVEREGRNTQYF. Here the CDR3 DNA reads TGTGCCAGCAGCGTGGAGCGGGAGGGGAGAAATACGCAGTATTTT. The chain employs TRBV9 and TRBJ2-3; 10 positions agree with TRBD2. Looked up from germline, CDR1 is SGDLS and CDR2 is YYNGEE. This CDR3 is 15 amino acids long. The V gene end was trimmed by 2 bases and the J gene end by 7 bases; junction bases not matched to a gene: 7.

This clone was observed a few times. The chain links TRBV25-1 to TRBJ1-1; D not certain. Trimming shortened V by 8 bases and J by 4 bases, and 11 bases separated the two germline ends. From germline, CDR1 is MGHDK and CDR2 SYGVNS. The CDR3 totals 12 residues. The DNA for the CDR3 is TGTGCCAGCGGCCCTCCGGGCACTGAAGCTTTCTTT. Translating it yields CASGPPGTEAFF.

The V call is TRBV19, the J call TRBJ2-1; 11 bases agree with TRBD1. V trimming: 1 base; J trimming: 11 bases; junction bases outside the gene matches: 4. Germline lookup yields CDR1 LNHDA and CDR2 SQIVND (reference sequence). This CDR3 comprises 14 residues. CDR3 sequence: CASSIVGTGGKQFF. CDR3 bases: TGTGCCAGTAGTATAGTCGGGACAGGGGGAAAGCAGTTCTTC.

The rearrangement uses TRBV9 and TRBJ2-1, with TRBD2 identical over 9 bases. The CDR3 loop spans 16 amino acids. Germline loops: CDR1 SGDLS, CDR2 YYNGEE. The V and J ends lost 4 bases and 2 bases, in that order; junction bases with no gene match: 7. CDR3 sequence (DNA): TGTGCCAGCAGCACACCCGCTAGCGGGGCCTACAATGAGCAGTTCTTC. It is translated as CASSTPASGAYNEQFF.

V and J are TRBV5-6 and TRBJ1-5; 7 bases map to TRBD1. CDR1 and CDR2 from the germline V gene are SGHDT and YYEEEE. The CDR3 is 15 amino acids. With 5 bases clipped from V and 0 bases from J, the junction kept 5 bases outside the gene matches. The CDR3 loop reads CASSRDSHSNQPQHF. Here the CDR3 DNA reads TGTGCCAGCAGTCGGGACAGTCATAGCAATCAGCCCCAGCATTTT.